This entry features one TCR beta chain sequence. This sample is part of a study of control samples from healthy donors and cancer patients. Germline V CDR1 and CDR2: SGHTA, FQGNSA. The V end lost 4 bases, the J end lost 8 bases, and 17 bases lay between the germline ends. This CDR3 spans 14 amino acids. Sequencing used immunoSEQ multiplex PCR; TCRdb keeps in-frame clones, though not all of them. This sample has about 160,000 clones, with about 94% found just once. The sequencing input was blood. The clonotype originates from a middle-aged woman in good health. The genes are TRBV7-2 and TRBJ1-2; the D is unclear. This chain's CDR3 is CASSSQLWEEGYTF. In DNA, the CDR3 is TGTGCCAGCAGCTCCCAACTCTGGGAGGAGGGCTACACCTTC.